One and the same sample provided the 2 T cell receptor beta chains below, sequenced in a study of regulatory T cells in long-lasting Graves disease. CDR3-region Arm-PCR and iRepertoire HTBI primers produced the TCR beta libraries. TCRdb passed the multiplex PCR reads through MiXCR, listing each CDR3 protein once. The sample has about 420,000 distinct CDR3 sequences, 23% seen once. Time point defined: persistent/refractory GD, antithyroid drugs over 5 years with positive TRAb. PBMC RNA served as the TCR library source. Sequences were derived from peripheral blood mononuclear cells (PBMCs), sampled when the disease was refractory, from a patient treated with antithyroid drugs. Receptors originate from a female donor with Graves disease.

This clonotype was detected ten times or more. This sequence joins TRBV28 and TRBJ2-7; 7 bases fit TRBD1. CDR1 MDHEN and CDR2 SYDVKM come from the germline V gene. The CDR3 covers 12 residues. The junction had 6 bases not matched to a gene; V was cut back by 7 bases and J by 6 bases. CDR3 nucleotide sequence: TGTGCCAGCACCGAACAGGGGAGCGAGCAGTACTTC. This codes for CASTEQGSEQYF.

This clonotype showed up just a few times. The chain combines TRBV6-1 with TRBJ2-2; D not resolved. V lost 8 bases and J lost 4, with 17 bases in between. This CDR3 spans 15 amino acids. CDR1 is MNHNS, CDR2 SASEGT, per germline. The CDR3 loop reads CASGQSYSSTGELFF. The CDR3 nucleotides are TGTGCCAGCGGCCAGTCTTATAGTAGCACCGGGGAGCTGTTTTTT.